The 10 T cell receptor beta chains reported below all come from one sample, sequenced in a study of T cell responses to AZD1222 COVID-19 vaccine (dated by TCRdb to the early 2020s). Libraries were built with the immunoSEQ multiplex PCR assay. The clones in this table, taken by TCRdb from immuneACCESS, are in-frame only. Not every clone is retained; where verified, under half of the shortfall comes from an unresolved V gene, and the cause of the rest is unknown. For this sample there are 150,000 or so clones; around 90% appear just once. The ten most abundant clones make up less than 1.3% of the sample. The time point label here, explained by the study, means: about 28 days (+/-7) after the second vaccine dose. The specimen comprised peripheral blood, sampled 28 days after the second AZD1222 dose. These receptors were obtained from an adult who received the AZD1222 COVID-19 vaccine.

The V call is TRBV10-3, the J call TRBJ1-2; tentatively, D is TRBD1 (6 bases). The CDR3 loop spans 15 amino acids. Between the trimmed V and J ends, which lost 3 bases and 6 bases, there was a span of 17 bases. Germline values: CDR1 ENHRY, CDR2 SYGVKD. The CDR3 sequence: CAISDSTGTSDGYTF. CDR3 DNA: TGTGCCATCAGTGACTCGACAGGCACATCGGATGGCTACACCTTC.

The J gene is TRBJ1-1, the V gene TRBV19, with D perhaps TRBD1 (6 bases). Germline V gives CDR1 LNHDA, CDR2 SQIVND (reference sequence). The CDR3 consists of 17 residues. V shed 8 bases and J shed 1 base, with 23 bases lying between them. This CDR3 reads CASSRGGRARENTEAFF. The CDR3 region has the DNA TGTGCCAGTTCAAGAGGGGGACGGGCCAGGGAGAACACTGAAGCTTTCTTT.

This chain connects TRBV6-5 to TRBJ2-7; 9 nucleotides match TRBD1. The CDR3 sequence is 14 residues long. The V and J ends lost 5 bases and 4 bases, in that order; junction bases with no gene match: 6. Germline values: CDR1 MNHEY, CDR2 SVGAGI. The CDR3 here is CASSNTGGWYEQYF. The CDR3 DNA reads as TGTGCCAGCAGTAACACAGGGGGCTGGTACGAGCAGTACTTC.

A note on this clone: At one end the junction does not follow the germline gene, possibly because of a read error. CDR3 DNA sequence: TGTGCTAGCAGCTTAGGCCAGGGGATCTCCTACGAGCAGTACTTC. It translates to CASSLGQGISYEQYF. V and J are TRBV7-7 and TRBJ2-7, with D maybe TRBD1 (6 bases). The CDR3 totals 15 residues. Germline V gene lookup returns CDR1 SSHAT and CDR2 FNYEAQ (reference sequence).

This chain connects TRBV2 to TRBJ1-6; 7 bases map to TRBD1. Germline loops: CDR1 SNHLY, CDR2 FYNNEI. V dropped 6 bases and J dropped 8; count of bases not matched to a gene: 7. The CDR3 has 14 amino acids. CDR3 protein: CASRTRDSYSPLHF. The DNA of the CDR3 is TGTGCCAGCAGGACACGGGACAGCTATTCACCCCTCCACTTT.

This clone was seen a few times. The chain uses TRBV5-1 and TRBJ1-4; unclear D gene. The CDR3 consists of 18 residues. Germline assignment: CDR1 SGHRS and CDR2 YFSETQ. V lost 0 bases and J 0 bases, leaving 15 bases between the germline ends. The CDR3 region is CASSLAWSNRPTNEKLFF. CDR3 DNA sequence: TGCGCCAGCAGCTTGGCCTGGAGTAACAGACCAACTAATGAAAAACTGTTTTTT.

This clone ranks as medium-sized. The V and J genes are TRBV25-1 and TRBJ1-2; possible D gene TRBD1, 6 bases. The CDR3 covers 15 residues. V dropped 0 bases and J dropped 7 bases, with 15 bases sitting between them. Per the germline V gene, CDR1 is MGHDK and CDR2 is SYGVNS. In nucleotides, the CDR3 is TGTGCCAGCAGTGAATATGGGGGCGCGCGGGGTGGCTACACCTTC. Its protein is CASSEYGGARGGYTF.

This chain links TRBV7-9 with TRBJ1-1; D is uncertain. Germline CDR1 is SEHNR and CDR2 is FQNEAQ (reference sequence). The CDR3 totals 15 residues. The V end lost 5 bases, the J end lost 1 base, and 14 bases lay between the germline ends. The CDR3 here is CASSGRGWRNTEAFF. In DNA, the CDR3 is TGTGCCAGCAGCGGACGAGGGTGGAGGAACACTGAAGCTTTCTTT.

The gene calls are TRBV3-1 (or the pseudogene TRBV3-2) and TRBJ1-1, with D perhaps TRBD1 (6 bases). Germline CDR1 reads LGHDT; CDR2 reads YNNKEL (reference sequence). The CDR3 runs to 13 residues. With 2 bases removed from V and 5 bases from J, the gap between germline ends came to 9 bases. The CDR3 region has the DNA TGTGCCAGCAGCCAACTCCAGGGGACTGAAGCTTTCTTT. Translated, it gives CASSQLQGTEAFF.

The CDR3 loop is CASSFSGFDGYTF. The CDR3 nucleotides read TGTGCCAGCAGTTTTTCAGGGTTCGATGGCTACACCTTC. The chain couples TRBV12-3 or TRBV12-4 to TRBJ1-2; a possible D gene is TRBD1 (5 bases). Trimming took off 3 bases at V and 6 bases at J, with 11 bases between the two ends. This CDR3 spans 13 amino acids.